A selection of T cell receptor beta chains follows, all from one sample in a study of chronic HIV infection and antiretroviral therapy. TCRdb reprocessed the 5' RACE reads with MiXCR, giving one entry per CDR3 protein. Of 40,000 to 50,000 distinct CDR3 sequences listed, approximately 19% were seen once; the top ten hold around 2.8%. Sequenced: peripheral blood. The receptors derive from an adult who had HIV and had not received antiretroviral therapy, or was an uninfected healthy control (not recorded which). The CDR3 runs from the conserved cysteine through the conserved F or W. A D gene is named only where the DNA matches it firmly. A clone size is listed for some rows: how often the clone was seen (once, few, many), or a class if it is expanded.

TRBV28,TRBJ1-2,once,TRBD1,TGTGCCAGTACTATACAGGGGCCCTATGGCTACACCTTC,CASTIQGPYGYTF
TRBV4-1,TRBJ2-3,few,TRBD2,TGCGCCAGCAGCCTGTCCAAGAGCGGGGCTAGCACAGATACGCAGTATTTT,CASSLSKSGASTDTQYF
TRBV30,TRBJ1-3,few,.,TGTGCCTGGAGTGTCGCAGGAAGCTCTGGAAACACCATATATTTT,CAWSVAGSSGNTIYF
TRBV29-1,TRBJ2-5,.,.,TGCAGCGTTGAATTGTGGGGCCAAGAGACCCAGTACTTC,CSVELWGQETQYF
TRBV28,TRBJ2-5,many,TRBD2,TGTGCCAGCAGTTCCGGACTAGCGGGTAAAGAGACCCAGTACTTC,CASSSGLAGKETQYF
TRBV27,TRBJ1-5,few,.,TGTGCCAGCAGTTTATCCTCAGGGAGCAATCAGCCCCAGCATTTT,CASSLSSGSNQPQHF
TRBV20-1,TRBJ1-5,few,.,TGCAGTGCTAGGGGACCGGGGCCCCAGCATTTT,CSARGPGPQHF
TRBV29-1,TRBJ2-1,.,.,TGCAGCGTTTTAGAGAGGGGCCGGCAGGAGCAGTTCTTC,CSVLERGRQEQFF
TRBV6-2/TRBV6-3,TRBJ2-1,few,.,TGTGCCAGCAGCAACACAGGGGAGCAGTTCTTC,CASSNTGEQFF
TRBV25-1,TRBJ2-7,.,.,TGTGCCAGCAGTCGGGGTGGAGGGGTAGCGCAGTACTTC,CASSRGGGVAQYF
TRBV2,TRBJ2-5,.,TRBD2,TGTGCCAGCAGGGGACTAGCGGGAGTCTTCCGAGAGACCCAGTACTTC,CASRGLAGVFRETQYF
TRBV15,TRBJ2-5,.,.,TGTGCCACCAGCAGAGATGAGGGGGAGACCCAGTACTTC,CATSRDEGETQYF
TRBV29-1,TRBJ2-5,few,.,TGCAGCGTTGAAGAACACTTACAAGAGACCCAGTACTTC,CSVEEHLQETQYF
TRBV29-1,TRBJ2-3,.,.,TGCAGCGTTCGCCGGACGGGCTTAAGCACAGATACGCAGTATTTT,CSVRRTGLSTDTQYF
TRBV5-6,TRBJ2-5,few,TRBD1,TGTGCCAGCAGCGCGACAGGGCTTCGGACCCAAGAGACCCAGTACTTC,CASSATGLRTQETQYF
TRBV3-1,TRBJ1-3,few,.,TGTGCCAGCAGCCGAGGGTACTCATCTGGAAACACCATATATTTT,CASSRGYSSGNTIYF
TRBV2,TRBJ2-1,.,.,TGTGCCAGCGGAGGGGGGGAGGTTGAGCAGTTCTTC,CASGGGEVEQFF
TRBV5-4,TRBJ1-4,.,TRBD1,TGTGCCAGCAGCTCCGGGACAGGGAATGAAAAACTGTTTTTT,CASSSGTGNEKLFF
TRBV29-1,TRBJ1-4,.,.,TGCAGCGTTTCCCCGGGGTTAGGGGAAAAACTGTTTTTT,CSVSPGLGEKLFF
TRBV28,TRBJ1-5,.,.,TGTGCCAGCAGTTTAAGAGGGGTTAGCAATCAGCCCCAGCATTTT,CASSLRGVSNQPQHF
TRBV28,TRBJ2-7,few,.,TGTGCCACTTCCGGGACCCCAACGAAGGAGCAGTACTTC,CATSGTPTKEQYF
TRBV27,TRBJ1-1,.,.,TGTGCCAGCAGTACTATATGGCGGGGGGGCCCGGGGGACACTGAAGCTTTCTTT,CASSTIWRGGPGDTEAFF
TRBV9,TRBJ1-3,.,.,TGTGCCAGCAGCGTAGAATCGAGGGTTTCTGGAAACACCATATATTTT,CASSVESRVSGNTIYF
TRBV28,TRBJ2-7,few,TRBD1,TGTGCCAGCAGTCAGGACAGGGGGGCGGCCTACGAGCAGTACTTC,CASSQDRGAAYEQYF
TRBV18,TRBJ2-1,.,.,TGTGCCAGCTCACCCCGGCTTCGCGATGAGCAGTTCTTC,CASSPRLRDEQFF
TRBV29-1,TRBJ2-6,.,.,TGCAGCGTTCTAGGGGAAAGGGCTGGGGCCAACGTCCTGACTTTC,CSVLGERAGANVLTF
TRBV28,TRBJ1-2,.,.,TGTGCCATAATGGGGGCCTATGGCTACACCTTC,CAIMGAYGYTF
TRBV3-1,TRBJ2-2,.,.,TGTGCCAGCAGCCAAGGCGGGGGCCCGAACACCGGGGAGCTGTTTTTT,CASSQGGGPNTGELFF
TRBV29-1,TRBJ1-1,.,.,TGCAGCGTCGCCCGGACGGGAGGTTACACTGAAGCTTTCTTT,CSVARTGGYTEAFF